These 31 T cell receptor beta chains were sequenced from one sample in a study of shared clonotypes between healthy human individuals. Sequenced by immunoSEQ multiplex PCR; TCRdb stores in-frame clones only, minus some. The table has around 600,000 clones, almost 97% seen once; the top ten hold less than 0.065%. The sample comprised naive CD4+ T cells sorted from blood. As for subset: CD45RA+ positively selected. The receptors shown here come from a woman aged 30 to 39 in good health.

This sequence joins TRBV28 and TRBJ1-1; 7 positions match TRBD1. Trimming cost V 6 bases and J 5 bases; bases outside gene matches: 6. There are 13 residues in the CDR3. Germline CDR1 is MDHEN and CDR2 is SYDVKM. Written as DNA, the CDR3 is TGTGCCAGCAGCAAGGGGGCCGAAACTGAAGCTTTCTTT. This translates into CASSKGAETEAFF.

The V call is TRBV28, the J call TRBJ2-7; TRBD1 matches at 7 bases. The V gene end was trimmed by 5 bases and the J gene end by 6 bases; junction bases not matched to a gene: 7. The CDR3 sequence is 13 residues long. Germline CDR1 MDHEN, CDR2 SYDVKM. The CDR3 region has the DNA TGTGCCAGCAGTCTAGGGGCAGGGGGCGAGCAGTACTTC. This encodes CASSLGAGGEQYF.

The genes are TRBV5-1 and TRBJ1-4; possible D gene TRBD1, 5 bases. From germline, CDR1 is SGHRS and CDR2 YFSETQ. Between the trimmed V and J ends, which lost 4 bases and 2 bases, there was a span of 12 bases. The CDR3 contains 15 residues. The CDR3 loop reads CASSPRDPTNEKLFF. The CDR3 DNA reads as TGCGCCAGCAGCCCCAGGGACCCCACTAATGAAAAACTGTTTTTT.

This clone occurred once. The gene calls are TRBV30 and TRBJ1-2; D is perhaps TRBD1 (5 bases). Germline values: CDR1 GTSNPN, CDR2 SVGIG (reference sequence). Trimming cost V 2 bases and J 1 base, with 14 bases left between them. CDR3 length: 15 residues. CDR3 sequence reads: CAWSTPTEYNYGYTF. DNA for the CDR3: TGTGCCTGGAGTACACCGACAGAATATAACTATGGCTACACCTTC.

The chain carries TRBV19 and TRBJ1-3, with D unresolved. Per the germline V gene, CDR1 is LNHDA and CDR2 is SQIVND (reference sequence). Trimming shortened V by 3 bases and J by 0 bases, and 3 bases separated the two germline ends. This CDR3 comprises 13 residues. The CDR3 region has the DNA TGTGCCAGTAGTATTATCTCTGGAAACACCATATATTTT. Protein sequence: CASSIISGNTIYF.

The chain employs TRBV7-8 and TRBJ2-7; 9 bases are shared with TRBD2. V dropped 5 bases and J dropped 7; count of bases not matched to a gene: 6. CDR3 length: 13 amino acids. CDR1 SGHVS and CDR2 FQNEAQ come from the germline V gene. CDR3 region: CASSQGLAGEQYF. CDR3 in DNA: TGTGCCAGCAGCCAGGGACTAGCTGGTGAGCAGTACTTC.

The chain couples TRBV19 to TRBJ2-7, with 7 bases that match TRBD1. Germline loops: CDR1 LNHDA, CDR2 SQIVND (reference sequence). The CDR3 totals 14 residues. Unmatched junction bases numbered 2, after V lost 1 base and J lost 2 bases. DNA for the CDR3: TGTGCCAGTAGTATAGCGGGACAGACCTACGAGCAGTACTTC. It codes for CASSIAGQTYEQYF.

The CDR3: CASSLRQGLDTQYF. Written as DNA, the CDR3 is TGTGCCAGCAGCTTGCGACAGGGCCTAGATACGCAGTATTTT. The chain has TRBV11-3 and TRBJ2-3; TRBD1 matches 7 bases. The CDR3 sequence is 14 residues long. Germline V gives CDR1 SGHNT, CDR2 YENEEA. V lost 3 bases to trimming and J lost 5 bases; unmatched junction nucleotides: 5.

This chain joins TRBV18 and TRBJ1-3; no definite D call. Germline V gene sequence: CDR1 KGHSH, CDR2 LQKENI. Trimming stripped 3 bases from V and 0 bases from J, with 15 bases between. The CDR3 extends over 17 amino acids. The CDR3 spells CASSPRTTDLSGNTIYF. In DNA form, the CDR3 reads TGTGCCAGCTCACCCCGGACCACGGACCTCTCTGGAAACACCATATATTTT.

The CDR3 protein is CASGIDRVGTEAFF. As DNA, the CDR3 is TGTGCCAGCGGGATAGACCGGGTGGGGACTGAAGCTTTCTTT. The J gene is TRBJ1-1, the V gene TRBV6-5; D gene uncertain. Germline V gene data show CDR1 as MNHEY and CDR2 as SVGAGI. The CDR3 runs to 14 residues. V was clipped by 8 bases and J by 5 bases, with 18 bases between them.

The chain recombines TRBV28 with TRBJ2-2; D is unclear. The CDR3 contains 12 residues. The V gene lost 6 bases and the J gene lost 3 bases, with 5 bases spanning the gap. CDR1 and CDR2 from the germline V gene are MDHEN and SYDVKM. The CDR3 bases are TGTGCCAGCAGAGTGGACACCGGGGAGCTGTTTTTT. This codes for CASRVDTGELFF.

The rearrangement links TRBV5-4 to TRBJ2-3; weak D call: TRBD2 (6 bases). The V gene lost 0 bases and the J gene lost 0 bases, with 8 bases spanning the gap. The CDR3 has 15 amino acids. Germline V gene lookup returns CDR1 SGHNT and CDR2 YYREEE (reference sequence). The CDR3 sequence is CASSLGRGSTDTQYF. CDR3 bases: TGTGCCAGCAGCTTGGGGCGGGGTAGCACAGATACGCAGTATTTT.

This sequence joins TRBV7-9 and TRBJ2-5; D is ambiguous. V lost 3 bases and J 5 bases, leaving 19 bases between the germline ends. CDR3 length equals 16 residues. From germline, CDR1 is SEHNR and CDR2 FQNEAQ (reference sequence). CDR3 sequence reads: CASSLARDLYLETQYF. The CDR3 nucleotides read TGTGCCAGCAGCTTGGCTAGGGATCTGTACCTTGAGACCCAGTACTTC.

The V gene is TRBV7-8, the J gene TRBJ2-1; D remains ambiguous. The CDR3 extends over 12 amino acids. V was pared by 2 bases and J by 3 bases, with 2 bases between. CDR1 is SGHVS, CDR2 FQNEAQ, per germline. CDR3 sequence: CASSLHYNEQFF. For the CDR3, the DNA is TGTGCCAGCAGCTTACACTACAATGAGCAGTTCTTC.

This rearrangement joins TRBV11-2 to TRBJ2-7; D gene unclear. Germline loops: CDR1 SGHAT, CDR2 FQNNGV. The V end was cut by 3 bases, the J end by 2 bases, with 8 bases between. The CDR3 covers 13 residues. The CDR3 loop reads CASSFSPAYEQYF. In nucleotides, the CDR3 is TGTGCCAGCAGCTTTTCTCCAGCCTACGAGCAGTACTTC.

CDR3 nucleotides: TGTGCCACTAGACTAGCGGGAGGCAACGAGCAGTACTTC. Residues: CATRLAGGNEQYF. V usage is TRBV27 and J usage is TRBJ2-5; 13 positions agree with TRBD2. The J call is doubtful: the DNA matches TRBJ2-7 better. Per germline, CDR1 MNHEY and CDR2 SMNVEV (reference sequence). The CDR3 has 13 residues.

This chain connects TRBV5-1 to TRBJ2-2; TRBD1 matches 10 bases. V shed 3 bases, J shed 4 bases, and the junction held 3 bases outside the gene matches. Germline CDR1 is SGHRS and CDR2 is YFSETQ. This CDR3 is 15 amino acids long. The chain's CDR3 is CASSSRQGATGELFF. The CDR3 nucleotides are TGCGCCAGCAGCTCTAGACAGGGGGCCACCGGGGAGCTGTTTTTT.

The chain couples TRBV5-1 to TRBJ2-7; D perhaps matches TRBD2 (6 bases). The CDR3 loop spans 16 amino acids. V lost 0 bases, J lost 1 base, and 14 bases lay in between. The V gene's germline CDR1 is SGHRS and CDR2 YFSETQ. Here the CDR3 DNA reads TGCGCCAGCAGCTTGGAAGGTAGCGGACGGTCCTACGAGCAGTACTTC. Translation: CASSLEGSGRSYEQYF.

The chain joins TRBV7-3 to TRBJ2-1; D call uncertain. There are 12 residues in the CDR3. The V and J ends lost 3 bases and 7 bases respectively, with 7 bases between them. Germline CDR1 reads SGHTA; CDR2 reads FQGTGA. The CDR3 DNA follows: TGTGCCAGCAGCTTGGAAGGGAATGAGCAGTTCTTC. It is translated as CASSLEGNEQFF.

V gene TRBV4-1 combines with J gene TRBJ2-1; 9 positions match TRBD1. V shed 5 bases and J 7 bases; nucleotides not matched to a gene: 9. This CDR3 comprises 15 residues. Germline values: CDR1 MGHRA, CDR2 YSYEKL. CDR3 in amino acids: CASSNRDRVVNEQFF. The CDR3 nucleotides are TGCGCCAGCAGCAATAGGGACAGGGTAGTTAATGAGCAGTTCTTC.

This CDR3 is CASSERVGTGKRGQYF. The CDR3 nucleotides are TGTGCCAGCAGTGAAAGGGTTGGGACAGGAAAACGTGGGCAGTACTTC. The J gene is TRBJ2-7, the V gene TRBV2; 8 bases agree with TRBD1. CDR3 size: 16 residues. The germline V gene encodes CDR1 SNHLY and CDR2 FYNNEI. V shed 2 bases, J shed 9 bases, and the junction held 15 bases outside the gene matches.

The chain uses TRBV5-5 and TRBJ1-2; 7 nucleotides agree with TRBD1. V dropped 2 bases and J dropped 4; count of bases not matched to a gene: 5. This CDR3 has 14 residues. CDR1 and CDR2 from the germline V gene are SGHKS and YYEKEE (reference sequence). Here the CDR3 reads CASSFQGVPYGYTF. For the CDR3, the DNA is TGTGCCAGCAGCTTTCAGGGGGTCCCCTATGGCTACACCTTC. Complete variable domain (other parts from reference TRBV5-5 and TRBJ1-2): DAGVTQSPTHLIKTRGQQVTLRCSPISGHKSVSWYQQVLGQGPQFIFQYYEKEERGRGNFPDRFSARQFPNYSSELNVNALLLGDSALYLCASSFQGVPYGYTFGSGTRLTVV.

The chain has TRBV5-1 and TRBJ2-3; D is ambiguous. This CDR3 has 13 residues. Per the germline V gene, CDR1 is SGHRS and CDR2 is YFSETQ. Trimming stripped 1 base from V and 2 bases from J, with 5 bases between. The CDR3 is CASSLLDTDTQYF. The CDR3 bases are TGCGCCAGCAGCTTGCTAGACACAGATACGCAGTATTTT. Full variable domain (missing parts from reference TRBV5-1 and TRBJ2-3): KAGVTQTPRYLIKTRGQQVTLSCSPISGHRSVSWYQQTPGQGLQFLFEYFSETQRNKGNFPGRFSGRQFSNSRSEMNVSTLELGDSALYLCASSLLDTDTQYFGPGTRLTVL.

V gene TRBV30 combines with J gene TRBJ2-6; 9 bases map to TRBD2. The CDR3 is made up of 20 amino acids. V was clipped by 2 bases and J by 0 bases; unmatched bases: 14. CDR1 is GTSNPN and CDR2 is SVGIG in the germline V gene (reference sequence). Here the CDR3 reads CAWSSGPAKREDSGANVLTF. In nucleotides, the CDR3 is TGTGCCTGGAGTAGTGGCCCGGCCAAGCGGGAGGACTCTGGGGCCAACGTCCTGACTTTC.

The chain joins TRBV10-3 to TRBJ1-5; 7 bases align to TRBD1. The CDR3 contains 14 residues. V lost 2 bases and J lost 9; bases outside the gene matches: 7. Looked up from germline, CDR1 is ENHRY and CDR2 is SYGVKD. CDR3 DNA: TGTGCCATCAGTGAGAACGACAGGGTCGCGCCCCAGCATTTT. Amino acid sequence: CAISENDRVAPQHF.

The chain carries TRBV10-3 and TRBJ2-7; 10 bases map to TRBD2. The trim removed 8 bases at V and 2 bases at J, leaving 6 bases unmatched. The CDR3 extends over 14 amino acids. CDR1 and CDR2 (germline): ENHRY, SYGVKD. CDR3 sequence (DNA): TGTGCCATCGGGAGCGGGAGGGGCACCTACGAGCAGTACTTC. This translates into CAIGSGRGTYEQYF.

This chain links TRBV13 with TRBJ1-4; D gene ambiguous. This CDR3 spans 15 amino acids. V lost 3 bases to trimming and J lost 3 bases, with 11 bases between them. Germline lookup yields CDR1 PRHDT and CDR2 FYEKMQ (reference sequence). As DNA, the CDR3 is TGTGCCAGCAGCTTTAGACTGCCCCCTAATGAAAAACTGTTTTTT. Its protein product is CASSFRLPPNEKLFF.

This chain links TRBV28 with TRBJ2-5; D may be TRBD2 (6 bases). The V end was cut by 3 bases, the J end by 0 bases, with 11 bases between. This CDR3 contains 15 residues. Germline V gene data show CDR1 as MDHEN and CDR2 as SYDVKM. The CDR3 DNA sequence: TGTGCCAGCAGTTTCTGGCGGGGCAACCAAGAGACCCAGTACTTC. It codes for CASSFWRGNQETQYF. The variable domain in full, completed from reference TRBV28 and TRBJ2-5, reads DVKVTQSSRYLVKRTGEKVFLECVQDMDHENMFWYRQDPGLGLRLIYFSYDVKMKEKGDIPEGYSVSREKKERFSLILESASTNQTSMYLCASSFWRGNQETQYFGPGTRLLVL.

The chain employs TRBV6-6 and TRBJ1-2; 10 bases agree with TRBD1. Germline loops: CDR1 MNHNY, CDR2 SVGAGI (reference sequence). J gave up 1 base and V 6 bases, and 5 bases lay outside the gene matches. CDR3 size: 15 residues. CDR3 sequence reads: CASSPGTGVNYGYTF. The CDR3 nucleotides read TGTGCCAGCAGCCCCGGGACAGGGGTTAACTATGGCTACACCTTC.

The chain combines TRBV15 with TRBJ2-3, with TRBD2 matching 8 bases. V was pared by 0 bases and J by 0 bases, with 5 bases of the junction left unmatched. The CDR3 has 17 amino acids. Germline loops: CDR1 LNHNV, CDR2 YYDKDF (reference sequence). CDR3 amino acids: CATSRDKREPSTDTQYF. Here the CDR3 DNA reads TGTGCCACCAGCAGAGATAAGCGGGAGCCTAGCACAGATACGCAGTATTTT.

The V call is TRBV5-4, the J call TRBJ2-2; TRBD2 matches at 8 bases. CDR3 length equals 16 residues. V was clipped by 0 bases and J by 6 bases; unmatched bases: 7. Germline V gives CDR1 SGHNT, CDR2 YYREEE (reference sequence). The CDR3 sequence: CASSLAAGGDAGELFF. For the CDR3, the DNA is TGTGCCAGCAGCTTGGCCGCGGGGGGAGATGCCGGGGAGCTGTTTTTT.